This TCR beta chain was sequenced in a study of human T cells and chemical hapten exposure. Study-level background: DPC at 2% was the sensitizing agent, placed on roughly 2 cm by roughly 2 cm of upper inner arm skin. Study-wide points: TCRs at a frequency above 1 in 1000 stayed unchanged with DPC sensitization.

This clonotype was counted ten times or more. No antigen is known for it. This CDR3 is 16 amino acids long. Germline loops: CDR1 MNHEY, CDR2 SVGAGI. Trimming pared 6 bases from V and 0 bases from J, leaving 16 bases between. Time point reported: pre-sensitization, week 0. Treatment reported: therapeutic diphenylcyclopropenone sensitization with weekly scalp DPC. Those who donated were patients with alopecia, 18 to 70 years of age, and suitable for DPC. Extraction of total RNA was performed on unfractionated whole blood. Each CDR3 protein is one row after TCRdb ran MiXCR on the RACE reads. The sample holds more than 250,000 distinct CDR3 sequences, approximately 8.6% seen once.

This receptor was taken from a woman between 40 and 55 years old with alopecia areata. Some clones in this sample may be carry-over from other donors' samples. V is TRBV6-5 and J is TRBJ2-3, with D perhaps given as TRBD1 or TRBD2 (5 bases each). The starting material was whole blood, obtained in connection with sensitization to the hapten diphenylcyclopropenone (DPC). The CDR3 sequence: CASSHRPEGSTDTQYF. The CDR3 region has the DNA TGTGCCAGCAGCCACCGCCCTGAGGGGAGCACAGATACGCAGTATTTT.